Each of the 2 T cell receptor beta chains below was sequenced from the same sample in a study of CD8 T cells in Susac syndrome. Random-hexamer reverse transcription was applied to about 0.45 to 1 ug RNA. TCRdb re-called the immunoSEQ multiplex PCR reads through MiXCR, storing one row per CDR3 protein. The sample records some 300,000 distinct CDR3 sequences, 85% being singletons. The sequenced sample consisted of CD8+ T cells from PBMCs. Every receptor here comes from a human donor with multiple sclerosis.

The gene calls are TRBV20-1 and TRBJ2-4, with a possible D match to TRBD2 (5 bases). CDR3 length equals 11 residues. Per germline, CDR1 DFQATT and CDR2 SNEGSKA (reference sequence). The V end lost 2 bases, the J end lost 8 bases, and 7 bases lay between the germline ends. The CDR3 coding sequence is TGCAGTGCTAGATCCGGGGACATTCAGTACTTC. Its translation: CSARSGDIQYF.

The chain combines TRBV27 with TRBJ2-5, with a weak D call TRBD2 (5 bases). The V end lost 8 bases, the J end lost 1 base, and 14 bases lay between the germline ends. From germline, CDR1 is MNHEY and CDR2 SMNVEV (reference sequence). This CDR3 region has 14 residues. The CDR3 coding sequence is TGTGCCAGCGGCTTTTCGGGGTCCCAAGAGACCCAGTACTTC. Translated, it gives CASGFSGSQETQYF.